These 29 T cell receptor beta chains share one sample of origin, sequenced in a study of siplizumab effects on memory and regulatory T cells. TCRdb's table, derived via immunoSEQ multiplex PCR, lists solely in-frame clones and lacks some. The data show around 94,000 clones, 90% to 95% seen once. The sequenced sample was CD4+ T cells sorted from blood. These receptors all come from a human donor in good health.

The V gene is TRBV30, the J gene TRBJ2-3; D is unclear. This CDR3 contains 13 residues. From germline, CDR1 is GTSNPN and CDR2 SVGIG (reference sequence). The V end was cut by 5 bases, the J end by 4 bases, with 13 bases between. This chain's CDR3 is CAWSQVSSDTQYF. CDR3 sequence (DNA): TGTGCCTGGTCGCAGGTTAGCTCAGATACGCAGTATTTT.

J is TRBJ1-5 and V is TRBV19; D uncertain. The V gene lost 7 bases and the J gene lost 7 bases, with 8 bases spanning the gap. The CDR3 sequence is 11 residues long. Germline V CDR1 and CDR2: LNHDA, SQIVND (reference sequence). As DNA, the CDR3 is TGTGCCAGTAAGCGGAGGCAGCCCCAGCATTTT. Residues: CASKRRQPQHF.

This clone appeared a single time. CDR3 coding DNA: TGTGCCAGCAGCTTGGAACTAGCGAACTACAATGAGCAGTTCTTC. This sequence encodes CASSLELANYNEQFF. V and J are TRBV11-2 and TRBJ2-1, with 7 bases lining up with TRBD2. The junction had 5 bases not matched to a gene; V was cut back by 3 bases and J by 3 bases. The CDR3 is made up of 15 amino acids. The germline V gene has CDR1 SGHAT and CDR2 FQNNGV.

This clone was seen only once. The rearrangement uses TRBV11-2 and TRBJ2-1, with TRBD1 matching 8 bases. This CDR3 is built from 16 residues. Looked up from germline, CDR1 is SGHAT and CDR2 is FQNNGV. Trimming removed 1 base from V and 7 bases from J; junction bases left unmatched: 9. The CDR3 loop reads CASSLVGTGFRNEQFF. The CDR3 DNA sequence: TGTGCCAGCAGCTTAGTGGGGACAGGCTTTCGTAATGAGCAGTTCTTC.

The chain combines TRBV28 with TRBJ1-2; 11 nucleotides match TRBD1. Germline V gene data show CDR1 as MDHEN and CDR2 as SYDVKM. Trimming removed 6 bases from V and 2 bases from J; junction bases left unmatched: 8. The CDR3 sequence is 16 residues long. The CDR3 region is CASRTPGQGVNYGYTF. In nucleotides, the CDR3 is TGTGCCAGCAGGACACCGGGACAGGGGGTGAACTATGGCTACACCTTC.

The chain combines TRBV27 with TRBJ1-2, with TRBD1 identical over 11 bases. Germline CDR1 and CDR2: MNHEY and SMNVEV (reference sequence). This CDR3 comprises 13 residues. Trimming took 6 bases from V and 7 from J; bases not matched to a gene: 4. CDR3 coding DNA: TGTGCCAGCAGAAAAGGACAGGGGGCTGGCTACACCTTC. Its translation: CASRKGQGAGYTF.

The CDR3, as DNA: TGCAGCGTAGGGCAGCCACTGGGCGTGAACACTGAAGCTTTCTTT. Its translation is CSVGQPLGVNTEAFF. The rearrangement uses TRBV29-1 and TRBJ1-1; unclear D gene. CDR1 is SQVTM and CDR2 is ANQGSEA in the germline V gene. The CDR3 covers 15 residues. V was clipped by 6 bases and J by 0 bases, with 17 bases between them. Variable domain in full (rest from reference TRBV29-1 and TRBJ1-1): SAVISQKPSRDICQRGTSLTIQCQVDSQVTMMFWYRQQPGQSLTLIATANQGSEATYESGFVIDKFPISRPNLTFSTLTVSNMSPEDSSIYLCSVGQPLGVNTEAFFGQGTRLTVV.

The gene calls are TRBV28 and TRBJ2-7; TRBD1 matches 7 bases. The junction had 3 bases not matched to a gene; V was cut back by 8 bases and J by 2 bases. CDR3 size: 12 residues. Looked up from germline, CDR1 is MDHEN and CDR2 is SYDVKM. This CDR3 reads CASRQGPYEQYF. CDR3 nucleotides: TGTGCCAGCCGACAGGGCCCCTACGAGCAGTACTTC.

CDR3 in DNA: TGTGCCAGCAGTGCTAAGACAGCCCTAACCTCCTACAATGAGCAGTTCTTC. Translated, it gives CASSAKTALTSYNEQFF. The V call is TRBV6-4, the J call TRBJ2-1; D possibly corresponds to TRBD1 (5 bases). The CDR3 loop spans 17 amino acids. Trimming stripped 4 bases from V and 0 bases from J, with 16 bases between. The germline V gene has CDR1 MRHNA and CDR2 SNTAGT.

The CDR3 sequence: CASSERQGGLILRELFF. CDR3 nucleotides: TGTGCCAGCAGTGAAAGACAGGGAGGCTTGATATTGCGGGAGCTGTTTTTT. The rearrangement links TRBV6-1 to TRBJ2-2; TRBD1 is a possible D gene (7 bases). The CDR3 length is 17 residues. CDR1 is MNHNS, CDR2 SASEGT, per germline. V was cut by 2 bases and J by 9 bases, with 22 bases left in between.

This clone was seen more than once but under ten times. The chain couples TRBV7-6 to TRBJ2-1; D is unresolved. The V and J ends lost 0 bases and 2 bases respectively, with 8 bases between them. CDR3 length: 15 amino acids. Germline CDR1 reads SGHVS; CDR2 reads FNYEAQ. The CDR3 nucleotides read TGTGCCAGCAGCTTAGCGGGGTCCGCCTACAATGAGCAGTTCTTC. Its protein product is CASSLAGSAYNEQFF.

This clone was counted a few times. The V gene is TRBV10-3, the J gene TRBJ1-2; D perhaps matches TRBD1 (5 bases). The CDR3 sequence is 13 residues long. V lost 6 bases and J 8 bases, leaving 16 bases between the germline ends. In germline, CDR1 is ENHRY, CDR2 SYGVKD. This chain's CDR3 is CAIRAGASGGYTF. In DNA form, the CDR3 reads TGTGCCATCAGGGCCGGGGCCTCGGGCGGCTACACCTTC.

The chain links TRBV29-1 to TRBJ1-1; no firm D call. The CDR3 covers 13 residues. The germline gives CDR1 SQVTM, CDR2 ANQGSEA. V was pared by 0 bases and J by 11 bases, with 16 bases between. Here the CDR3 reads CSVEELGGLLAFF. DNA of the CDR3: TGCAGCGTTGAAGAGCTCGGTGGCCTTTTGGCTTTCTTT. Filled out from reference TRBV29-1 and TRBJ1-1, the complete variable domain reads SAVISQKPSRDICQRGTSLTIQCQVDSQVTMMFWYRQQPGQSLTLIATANQGSEATYESGFVIDKFPISRPNLTFSTLTVSNMSPEDSSIYLCSVEELGGLLAFFGQGTRLTVV.

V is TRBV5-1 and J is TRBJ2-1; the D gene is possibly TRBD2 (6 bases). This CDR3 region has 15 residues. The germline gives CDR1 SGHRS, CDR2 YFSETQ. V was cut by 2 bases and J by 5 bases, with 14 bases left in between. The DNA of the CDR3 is TGCGCCAGCAGCTTAACGGGACTGAACAACAATGAGCAGTTCTTC. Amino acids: CASSLTGLNNNEQFF.

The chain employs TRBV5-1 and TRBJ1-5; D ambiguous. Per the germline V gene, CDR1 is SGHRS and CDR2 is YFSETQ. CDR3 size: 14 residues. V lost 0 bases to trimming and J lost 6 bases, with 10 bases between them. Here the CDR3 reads CASSLDGVRQPQHF. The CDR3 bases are TGCGCCAGCAGCTTGGATGGGGTACGTCAGCCCCAGCATTTT.

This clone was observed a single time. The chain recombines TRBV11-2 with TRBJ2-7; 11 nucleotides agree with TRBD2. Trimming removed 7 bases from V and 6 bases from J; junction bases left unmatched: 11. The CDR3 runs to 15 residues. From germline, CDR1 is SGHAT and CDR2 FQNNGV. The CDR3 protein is CASTVGIGLAGEQYF. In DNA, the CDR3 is TGTGCCAGCACCGTGGGGATTGGACTAGCGGGCGAGCAGTACTTC. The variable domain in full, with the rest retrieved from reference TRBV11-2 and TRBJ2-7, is EAGVAQSPRYKIIEKRQSVAFWCNPISGHATLYWYQQILGQGPKLLIQFQNNGVVDDSQLPKDRFSAERLKGVDSTLKIQPAKLEDSAVYLCASTVGIGLAGEQYFGPGTRLTVT.

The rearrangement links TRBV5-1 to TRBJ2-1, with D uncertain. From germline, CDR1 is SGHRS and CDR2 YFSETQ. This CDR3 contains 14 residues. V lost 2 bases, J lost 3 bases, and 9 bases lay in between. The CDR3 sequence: CASSLRVNYNEQFF. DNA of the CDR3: TGCGCCAGCAGCTTAAGGGTCAACTACAATGAGCAGTTCTTC.

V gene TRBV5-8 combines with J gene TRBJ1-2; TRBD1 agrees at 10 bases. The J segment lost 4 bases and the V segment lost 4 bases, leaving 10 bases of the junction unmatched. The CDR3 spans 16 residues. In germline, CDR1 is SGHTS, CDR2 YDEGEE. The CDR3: CASSPSGQGPLYGYTF. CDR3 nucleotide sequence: TGTGCCAGCAGCCCATCGGGACAGGGGCCCCTCTATGGCTACACCTTC.

CDR3 DNA: TGTGCCAGCGGTCGGAGCCGGACAGGGGCCTACGAGCAGTACTTC. It translates to CASGRSRTGAYEQYF. The chain joins TRBV6-5 to TRBJ2-7, with 9 bases fitting TRBD1. The CDR3 spans 15 residues. The germline CDR1 and CDR2 sequences are MNHEY and SVGAGI. After removal of 8 bases from V and 2 bases from J, the junction contained 10 bases not matched to a gene.

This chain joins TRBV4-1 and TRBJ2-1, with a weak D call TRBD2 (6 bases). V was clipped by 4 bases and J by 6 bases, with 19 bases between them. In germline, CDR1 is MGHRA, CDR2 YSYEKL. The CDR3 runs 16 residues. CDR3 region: CASSRPWAGMGNEQFF. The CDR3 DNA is TGCGCCAGCAGCCGCCCATGGGCGGGAATGGGCAATGAGCAGTTCTTC.

The DNA of the CDR3 is TGCGCCAGCAGCTTGGTTCAGGGAAGGGATGGCTACACCTTC. This translates into CASSLVQGRDGYTF. The chain links TRBV5-1 to TRBJ1-2, with a possible D match to TRBD1 (5 bases). The CDR3 runs 14 residues. Between the trimmed V and J ends, which lost 0 bases and 6 bases, there was a span of 12 bases. Germline loops: CDR1 SGHRS, CDR2 YFSETQ.

The CDR3, as DNA: TGTGCCAGCTCACCTGGGACTAAAAGATCCTACGAGCAGTACTTC. This translates into CASSPGTKRSYEQYF. This rearrangement joins TRBV18 to TRBJ2-7; 7 bases fit TRBD2. The CDR3 sequence is 15 residues long. Germline CDR1 and CDR2: KGHSH and LQKENI. V lost 3 bases and J lost 1; bases outside the gene matches: 6.

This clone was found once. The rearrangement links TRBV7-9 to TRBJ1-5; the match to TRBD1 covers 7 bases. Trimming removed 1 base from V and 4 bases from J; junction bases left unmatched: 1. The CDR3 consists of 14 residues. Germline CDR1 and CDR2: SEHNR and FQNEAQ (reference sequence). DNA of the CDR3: TGTGCCAGCAGCTTAGGGGACAGAAATCAGCCCCAGCATTTT. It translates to CASSLGDRNQPQHF.

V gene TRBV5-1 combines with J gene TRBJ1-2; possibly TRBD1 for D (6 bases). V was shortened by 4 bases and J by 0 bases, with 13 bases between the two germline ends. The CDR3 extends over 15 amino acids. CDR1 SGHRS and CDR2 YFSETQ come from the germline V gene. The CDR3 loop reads CASSPTGIANYGYTF. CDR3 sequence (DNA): TGCGCCAGCAGCCCGACAGGAATAGCTAACTATGGCTACACCTTC.

The DNA for the CDR3 is TGTGCCAGCAGCTTATTCTCGGGAGCCCAAGCTCGGTTCTTC. Translating gives CASSLFSGAQARFF. The chain carries TRBV7-2 and TRBJ2-1; tentatively, D is TRBD2 (6 bases). CDR3 length: 14 residues. Per the germline V gene, CDR1 is SGHTA and CDR2 is FQGNSA. Trimming left V 2 bases short and J 15 bases short, with 20 bases between.

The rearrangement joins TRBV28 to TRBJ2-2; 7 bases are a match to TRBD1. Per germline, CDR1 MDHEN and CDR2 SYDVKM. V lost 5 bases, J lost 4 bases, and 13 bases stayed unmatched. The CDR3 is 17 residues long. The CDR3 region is CASSLGQVVFSTGELFF. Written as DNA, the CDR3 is TGTGCCAGCAGTCTCGGACAGGTCGTTTTTAGCACCGGGGAGCTGTTTTTT.

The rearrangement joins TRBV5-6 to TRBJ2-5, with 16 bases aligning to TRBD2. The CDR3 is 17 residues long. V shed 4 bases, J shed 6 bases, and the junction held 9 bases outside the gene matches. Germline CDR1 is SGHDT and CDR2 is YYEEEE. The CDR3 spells CASSLTGTSGRGKTQYF. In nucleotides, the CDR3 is TGTGCCAGCAGCCTGACCGGGACTAGCGGGAGGGGGAAGACCCAGTACTTC.

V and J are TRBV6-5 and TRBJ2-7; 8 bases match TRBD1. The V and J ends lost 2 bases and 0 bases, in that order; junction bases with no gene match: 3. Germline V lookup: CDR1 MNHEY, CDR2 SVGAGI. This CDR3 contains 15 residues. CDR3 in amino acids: CASSYGQGPSYEQYF. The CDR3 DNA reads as TGTGCCAGCAGTTACGGACAGGGTCCCTCCTACGAGCAGTACTTC.

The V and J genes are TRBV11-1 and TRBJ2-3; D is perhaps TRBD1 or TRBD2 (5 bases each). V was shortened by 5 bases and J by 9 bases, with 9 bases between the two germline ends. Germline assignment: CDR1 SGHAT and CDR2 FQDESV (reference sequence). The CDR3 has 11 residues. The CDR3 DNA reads TGTGCCAGCAGCCGCCGGGGCACGCAGTATTTT. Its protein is CASSRRGTQYF.